The 30 T cell receptor beta chains listed next were all sequenced from one sample in a study of blood T cell repertoires in COVID-19. Assay: immunoSEQ multiplex PCR; the TCRdb copy retains only in-frame clones and omits some. The table includes around 190,000 clones, roughly 80% detected once. The specimen sequenced was peripheral blood. The receptors shown here come from a woman between 45 and 65 years old with acute or convalescent COVID-19.

The chain is built from TRBV9 and TRBJ2-7, with a weak D call TRBD1 (7 bases). V lost 2 bases to trimming and J lost 3 bases, with 15 bases between them. Germline V gene sequence: CDR1 SGDLS, CDR2 YYNGEE. The CDR3 covers 15 residues. CDR3 in DNA: TGTGCCAGCAGCGTCTCAACAGGGGAGGTCTACGAGCAGTACTTC. Translation: CASSVSTGEVYEQYF.

This clone came up many times. The CDR3 reads CASSPASPGTGELFF. The CDR3 region has the DNA TGTGCCAGCTCACCAGCCTCCCCGGGGACCGGGGAGCTGTTTTTT. The chain employs TRBV18 and TRBJ2-2, with D tentatively TRBD2 (5 bases). This CDR3 has 15 amino acids. Germline assignment: CDR1 KGHSH and CDR2 LQKENI. V was pared by 2 bases and J by 5 bases, with 12 bases between.

The chain couples TRBV18 to TRBJ2-7, with 13 bases lining up with TRBD2. The CDR3 covers 15 residues. Germline V CDR1 and CDR2: KGHSH, LQKENI. V dropped 0 bases and J dropped 6; count of bases not matched to a gene: 2. This CDR3 reads CASSPPTSGRIEQYF. CDR3 coding DNA: TGTGCCAGCTCACCACCGACTAGCGGGAGGATCGAGCAGTACTTC.

This chain connects TRBV5-4 to TRBJ2-2; 7 bases agree with TRBD1. The J segment lost 4 bases and the V segment lost 2 bases, leaving 8 bases of the junction unmatched. The V gene's germline CDR1 is SGHNT and CDR2 YYREEE (reference sequence). The CDR3 has 16 residues. CDR3: CASSLREQGITGELFF. The CDR3 DNA is TGTGCCAGCAGCTTAAGGGAACAGGGGATCACCGGGGAGCTGTTTTTT.

The chain carries TRBV10-3 and TRBJ2-3, with D possibly being TRBD2 (6 bases). This CDR3 has 14 amino acids. Trimming removed 5 bases from V and 6 bases from J, with 15 bases in between. CDR1 and CDR2 from the germline V gene are ENHRY and SYGVKD. DNA for the CDR3: TGTGCCATCAGTAATAGCGGACCCCTCGATACGCAGTATTTT. Protein: CAISNSGPLDTQYF.

The V and J genes are TRBV11-2 and TRBJ1-1, with 7 bases fitting TRBD1. The CDR3 runs to 14 residues. V lost 3 bases, J lost 4 bases, and 5 bases stayed unmatched. Germline CDR1 SGHAT, CDR2 FQNNGV. Here the CDR3 reads CASSFGDRFTEAFF. In nucleotides, the CDR3 is TGTGCCAGCAGCTTCGGGGACAGATTCACTGAAGCTTTCTTT.

This rearrangement joins TRBV20-1 to TRBJ1-5; D perhaps matches TRBD1 (6 bases). V gave up 6 bases and J gave up 11 bases, with 20 bases separating them. The CDR3 consists of 13 residues. Germline V gene data show CDR1 as DFQATT and CDR2 as SNEGSKA (reference sequence). The CDR3 DNA follows: TGCAGTGCCAGTTTCCCAGGGGATAGGACCCAGCATTTT. It yields the protein CSASFPGDRTQHF.

The V and J genes are TRBV14 and TRBJ2-7; maybe TRBD1 (5 bases). The germline V and J ends were trimmed by 0 bases and 5 bases, with 17 bases remaining between them. The CDR3 loop spans 16 amino acids. Germline V CDR1 and CDR2: SGHDN, FVKESK. CDR3 residues: CASSQDQGLGRNEQYF. In nucleotides, the CDR3 is TGTGCCAGCAGCCAAGATCAGGGTTTGGGTAGAAACGAGCAGTACTTC.

This clone was seen more than once but under ten times. This sequence joins TRBV6-5 and TRBJ2-2, with D maybe TRBD2 (6 bases). V was clipped by 7 bases and J by 4 bases, with 16 bases between them. Germline V gene sequence: CDR1 MNHEY, CDR2 SVGAGI. CDR3 length: 15 amino acids. CDR3: CASTGRDSGTGELFF. In DNA form, the CDR3 reads TGTGCCAGCACCGGGCGGGACTCTGGCACCGGGGAGCTGTTTTTT.

This clone was recorded once. V and J are TRBV19 and TRBJ2-6; 10 bases match TRBD1. V lost 4 bases, J lost 2 bases, and 8 bases stayed unmatched. Per germline, CDR1 LNHDA and CDR2 SQIVND (reference sequence). The CDR3 totals 18 residues. The CDR3 DNA reads TGTGCCAGTAGTAGAGCGACAGGGGGCGAAGCTGGGGCCAACGTCCTGACTTTC. Protein sequence: CASSRATGGEAGANVLTF.

This clone came up once. The chain joins TRBV6-5 to TRBJ1-2; D remains unclear. Germline V gene lookup returns CDR1 MNHEY and CDR2 SVGAGI. The CDR3 runs to 15 residues. Trimming shortened V by 0 bases and J by 0 bases, and 8 bases separated the two germline ends. The DNA of the CDR3 is TGTGCCAGCAGTTACTCGAGGTTAGCTAACTATGGCTACACCTTC. This sequence encodes CASSYSRLANYGYTF.

The chain has TRBV5-8 and TRBJ2-7; perhaps TRBD1 as D (5 bases). Germline V CDR1 and CDR2: SGHTS, YDEGEE. The CDR3 extends over 16 amino acids. V lost 3 bases and J lost 0, with 16 bases in between. The CDR3 bases are TGTGCCAGCAGCTCAATTTCGACAGAAAACTCCTACGAGCAGTACTTC. Its translation: CASSSISTENSYEQYF.

The chain carries TRBV7-2 and TRBJ1-4; 9 bases fit TRBD1. Germline loops: CDR1 SGHTA, CDR2 FQGNSA. This CDR3 contains 15 residues. Germline trimming cut 5 bases from V and 8 bases from J; bases unmatched to any gene: 9. CDR3 DNA: TGTGCCAGCAGCCAGCCGACAGGGGGAGGAGAAAAACTGTTTTTT. It encodes CASSQPTGGGEKLFF.

J is TRBJ2-5 and V is TRBV7-2; TRBD2 matches 7 bases. The CDR3 runs to 15 residues. The trim removed 4 bases at V and 5 bases at J, leaving 10 bases unmatched. CDR1 is SGHTA and CDR2 is FQGNSA in the germline V gene. This CDR3 reads CASSSLGGEAETQYF. The CDR3 region has the DNA TGTGCCAGCAGCTCATTGGGGGGGGAGGCGGAGACCCAGTACTTC. The full variable domain, rest sourced from reference TRBV7-2 and TRBJ2-5, is GAGVSQSPSNKVTEKGKDVELRCDPISGHTALYWYRQSLGQGLEFLIYFQGNSAPDKSGLPSDRFSAERTGGSVSTLTIQRTQQEDSAVYLCASSSLGGEAETQYFGPGTRLLVL.

This rearrangement joins TRBV28 to TRBJ1-5, with TRBD1 identical over 8 bases. Germline V gives CDR1 MDHEN, CDR2 SYDVKM. V gave up 3 bases and J gave up 10 bases; unmatched junction bases: 8. The CDR3 sequence is 14 residues long. CDR3 DNA sequence: TGTGCCAGCAGTTTGGACCGGACAGGGCGACCCCAGCATTTT. Its translation is CASSLDRTGRPQHF.

The rearrangement joins TRBV6-5 to TRBJ1-1; D call uncertain. Between the trimmed V and J ends, which lost 3 bases and 7 bases, there was a span of 9 bases. The CDR3 runs 12 residues. From germline, CDR1 is MNHEY and CDR2 SVGAGI. CDR3 in amino acids: CASSYNEDEAFF. In nucleotides, the CDR3 is TGTGCCAGCAGTTATAATGAGGATGAAGCTTTCTTT.

The count of this clone is one. This sequence joins TRBV24-1 and TRBJ2-1, with 7 positions matching TRBD1. The junction had 32 bases not matched to a gene; V was cut back by 4 bases and J by 6 bases. Germline V lookup: CDR1 KGHDR, CDR2 SFDVKD. The CDR3 contains 23 residues. In nucleotides, the CDR3 is TGTGCCACCAGTGACCCTACTAAGAAAGGGACAGCTAAGGTCCCAGGGGTGTCCAATGAGCAGTTCTTC. Its protein is CATSDPTKKGTAKVPGVSNEQFF.

The genes are TRBV5-6 and TRBJ2-1; 10 positions agree with TRBD1. CDR3 length: 18 residues. V trimming: 2 bases; J trimming: 0 bases; junction bases outside the gene matches: 8. Germline V gene sequence: CDR1 SGHDT, CDR2 YYEEEE. CDR3 sequence reads: CASSFRQGAHPSYNEQFF. DNA for the CDR3: TGTGCCAGCAGCTTTAGACAGGGGGCCCACCCCTCCTACAATGAGCAGTTCTTC.

The chain carries TRBV30 and TRBJ1-1; 7 bases align to TRBD1. After removal of 2 bases from V and 1 base from J, the junction contained 4 bases not matched to a gene. CDR3 size: 14 residues. Germline CDR1 reads GTSNPN; CDR2 reads SVGIG (reference sequence). In DNA form, the CDR3 reads TGTGCCTGGAGTCAGGGGGTGGGGAACACTGAAGCTTTCTTT. Its translation: CAWSQGVGNTEAFF. Full variable domain (rest looked up from reference TRBV30 and TRBJ1-1): SQTIHQWPATLVQPVGSPLSLECTVEGTSNPNLYWYRQAAGRGLQLLFYSVGIGQISSEVPQNLSASRPQDRQFILSSKKLLLSDSGFYLCAWSQGVGNTEAFFGQGTRLTVV.

This clone was seen a few times. The chain recombines TRBV28 with TRBJ1-4; no reliable D call. V dropped 3 bases and J dropped 5 bases, with 13 bases sitting between them. The germline V gene has CDR1 MDHEN and CDR2 SYDVKM. The CDR3 runs 15 residues. DNA of the CDR3: TGTGCCAGCAGTTTTGCGGGCGGTATCAATGAAAAACTGTTTTTT. As protein: CASSFAGGINEKLFF.

The chain uses TRBV5-8 and TRBJ1-1, with D maybe TRBD1 (6 bases). Trimming took off 2 bases at V and 10 bases at J, with 9 bases between the two ends. The CDR3 sequence is 11 residues long. Germline V gene data show CDR1 as SGHTS and CDR2 as YDEGEE. The CDR3 DNA is TGTGCCAGCAGCTTACTAGGGGGAGCTTTCTTT. Its protein is CASSLLGGAFF.

V and J are TRBV9 and TRBJ2-2; 10 positions agree with TRBD1. Germline CDR1 is SGDLS and CDR2 is YYNGEE. This CDR3 spans 17 amino acids. J gave up 7 bases and V 0 bases, and 9 bases lay outside the gene matches. The CDR3 loop reads CASSVGGQGIRNGELFF. CDR3 sequence (DNA): TGTGCCAGCAGCGTAGGGGGACAGGGGATTAGGAACGGGGAGCTGTTTTTT.

The genes are TRBV5-4 and TRBJ1-2; TRBD1 matches at 7 bases. The germline CDR1 and CDR2 sequences are SGHNT and YYREEE (reference sequence). V lost 7 bases, J lost 0 bases, and 9 bases stayed unmatched. The CDR3 is made up of 15 amino acids. The CDR3 DNA reads TGTGCCAGCGGGACAGCTTCTTTAGCTAACTATGGCTACACCTTC. It codes for CASGTASLANYGYTF. Full variable domain (missing parts from reference TRBV5-4 and TRBJ1-2): ETGVTQSPTHLIKTRGQQVTLRCSSQSGHNTVSWYQQALGQGPQFIFQYYREEENGRGNFPPRFSGLQFPNYSSELNVNALELDDSALYLCASGTASLANYGYTFGSGTRLTVV.

The chain recombines TRBV7-8 with TRBJ2-7; 7 bases match TRBD1. CDR3 size: 15 residues. V lost 2 bases, J lost 2 bases, and 6 bases stayed unmatched. Germline V CDR1 and CDR2: SGHVS, FQNEAQ. The CDR3 loop is CASSLRSGTAYEQYF. Written as DNA, the CDR3 is TGTGCCAGCAGCTTAAGATCCGGGACAGCCTACGAGCAGTACTTC.

The chain combines TRBV19 with TRBJ1-2; D is unclear. The V end lost 3 bases, the J end lost 7 bases, and 9 bases lay between the germline ends. The germline V gene has CDR1 LNHDA and CDR2 SQIVND (reference sequence). This CDR3 region has 12 residues. The CDR3 spells CASSIGEGGYTF. The CDR3 nucleotides read TGTGCCAGTAGTATCGGAGAGGGTGGCTACACCTTC.

The CDR3 loop is CASSPELAGAASTDTQYF. The CDR3 DNA reads as TGTGCCAGCAGCCCGGAGCTAGCGGGGGCAGCCAGCACAGATACGCAGTATTTT. V gene TRBV4-2 combines with J gene TRBJ2-3; 10 bases fit TRBD2. The J segment lost 0 bases and the V segment lost 4 bases, leaving 10 bases of the junction unmatched. Germline V gene sequence: CDR1 LGHNA, CDR2 YNFKEQ. This CDR3 spans 18 amino acids.

This clone occurred once. The chain is built from TRBV5-1 and TRBJ2-1; no reliable D call. Germline lookup yields CDR1 SGHRS and CDR2 YFSETQ. Between the trimmed V and J ends, which lost 4 bases and 4 bases, there was a span of 21 bases. This CDR3 spans 17 amino acids. CDR3 protein: CASSGSFGATGYNEQFF. The CDR3 region has the DNA TGCGCCAGCAGCGGCTCCTTTGGAGCGACCGGGTACAATGAGCAGTTCTTC.

V gene TRBV11-3 combines with J gene TRBJ2-2, with TRBD1 as a possible D gene (6 bases). CDR3 length equals 15 residues. CDR1 SGHNT and CDR2 YENEEA come from the germline V gene. V was shortened by 4 bases and J by 1 base, with 10 bases between the two germline ends. The CDR3 protein is CASSSSTGNTGELFF. DNA of the CDR3: TGTGCCAGCAGCTCCTCGACAGGGAACACCGGGGAGCTGTTTTTT.

The table lists this clone with a few counts. The chain has TRBV7-8 and TRBJ2-1, with unresolved D. The CDR3 spans 17 residues. With 2 bases removed from V and 6 bases from J, the gap between germline ends came to 20 bases. Germline V CDR1 and CDR2: SGHVS, FQNEAQ. CDR3 in DNA: TGTGCCAGCAGCTTACTTCTCGGCGGTCTAACCTCCAATGAGCAGTTCTTC. This translates into CASSLLLGGLTSNEQFF.

This clone was counted a single time. V usage is TRBV6-5 and J usage is TRBJ2-2; tentative D call: TRBD1 (5 bases). The CDR3 extends over 14 amino acids. Trimming took 5 bases from V and 1 from J, leaving 8 bases between them. CDR1 is MNHEY, CDR2 SVGAGI, per germline. The CDR3 loop reads CASSPDRNTGELFF. CDR3 in DNA: TGTGCCAGCAGTCCCGACAGGAACACCGGGGAGCTGTTTTTT.